This T cell receptor beta chain is drawn from a study of TIL therapy for anti-PD-1-resistant metastatic lung cancer. Whole-study context: Tumors had a median PD-L1 proportion score of about 6.6%. Study conclusions and caveats: Many TIL product clones were absent from baseline tumor, suggesting clonal contraction.

Sequencing used immunoSEQ v3. Each library reached 1.9 million or so read pairs, or 5-6 million at deep level. The repertoire was sequenced with immunoSEQ multiplex PCR; TCRdb's copy has only in-frame clones and lacks some. The table has 25,000 to 30,000 clones, around 70% seen once. In its sample, this clone was seen a few times. Its antigen is unknown. V lost 5 bases to trimming and J lost 4 bases; unmatched junction nucleotides: 10. Germline CDR1 reads SGHTA; CDR2 reads FQGNSA. This CDR3 region has 15 residues. Time point in this sample: pre-treatment sample, taken before nivolumab and TIL therapy. Pleural nodules or supraclavicular lymph nodes made up most of the excised metastases sampled.

The gene calls are TRBV7-2 and TRBJ1-1; the match to TRBD1 covers 7 bases. The specimen comprised tumor tissue, sampled at baseline. The receptor comes from a person between 30 and 79 years old with non-small cell lung cancer. CDR3 sequence: CASSPQGYRGTEAFF. Here the CDR3 DNA reads TGTGCCAGCAGCCCACAGGGGTACCGGGGCACTGAAGCTTTCTTT.